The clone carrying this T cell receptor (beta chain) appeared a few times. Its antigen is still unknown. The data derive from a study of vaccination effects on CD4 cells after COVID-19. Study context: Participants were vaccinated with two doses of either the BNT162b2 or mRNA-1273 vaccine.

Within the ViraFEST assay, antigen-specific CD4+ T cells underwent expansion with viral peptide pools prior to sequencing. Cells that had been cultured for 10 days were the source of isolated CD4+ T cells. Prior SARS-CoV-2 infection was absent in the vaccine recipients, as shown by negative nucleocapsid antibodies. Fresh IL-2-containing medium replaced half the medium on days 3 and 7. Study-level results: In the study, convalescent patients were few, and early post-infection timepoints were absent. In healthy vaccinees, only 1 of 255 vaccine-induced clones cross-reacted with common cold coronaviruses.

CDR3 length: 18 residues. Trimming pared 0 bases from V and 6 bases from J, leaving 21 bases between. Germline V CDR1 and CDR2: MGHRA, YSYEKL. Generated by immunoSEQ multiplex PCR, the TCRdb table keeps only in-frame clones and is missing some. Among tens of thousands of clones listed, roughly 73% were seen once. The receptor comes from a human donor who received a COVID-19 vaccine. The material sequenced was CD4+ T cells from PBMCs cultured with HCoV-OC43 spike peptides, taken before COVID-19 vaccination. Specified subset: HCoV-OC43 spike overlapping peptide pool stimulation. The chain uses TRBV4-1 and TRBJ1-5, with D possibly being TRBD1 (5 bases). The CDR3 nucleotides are TGCGCCAGCAGCCAAGATTATCGAGGCGTCAGGGAGGGTCAGCCCCAGCATTTT. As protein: CASSQDYRGVREGQPQHF.